This is a list of T cell receptor beta chains from one sample in a study of glioma-infiltrating T cells after dendritic cell vaccination. Profiled with immunoSEQ multiplex PCR; TCRdb holds only in-frame clones, not every one. Of about 30,000 clones listed, 90% are singletons. Sequenced material: blood, taken before dendritic cell vaccination. The receptors were gathered from a human donor with glioblastoma. CDR3s include the opening cysteine and the closing phenylalanine or tryptophan. The order of the fields is V gene, clone size, CDR3 protein. Only part of the rows carry a size: once, few, many, or a class if the clone is expanded.

TRBV6-5 - CASRPDRVGYETQYF
TRBV6-1 - CASSQGNQETQYF
TRBV4-1 - CASSQEFSSGSYNEQFF
TRBV18 - CASSPDRGLGDTQYF
TRBV6-1 once CASSARGLAGANEQFF
TRBV11-3 - CASSPLPTGEQYF
TRBV11-1 - CASSTGRNTEAFF
TRBV20-1 - CSAEGLVGAFF
TRBV7-2 - CASSYTGTGRNIQYF
TRBV30 - CAWIGTGSYNSPLHF
TRBV5-6 - CASSQRTGQGTQYF